The T cell receptor (beta chain) described here comes from a study of blood T cell repertoires in COVID-19 (TCRdb year 2020). With regard to the full study: Samples from collaborators originated in the United States, Italy and Spain and spanned both the acute and convalescent phases of COVID-19. The repertoires were released in a freely available public database meant as a resource for research on the immune response to SARS-CoV-2. The prospective study material was composed of cDNA or gDNA derived from T cells, B-cell-depleted T cells, or PBMCs. The samples were drawn from the first 160 participants of the ongoing ImmuneRACE study and from over a thousand subjects provided by 6 global collaborators. Sample metadata almost always included a de-identified subject ID, COVID-19 status, age in years and sex. HLA class I and class II types, where available, came from metadata supplied by the sample provider rather than from assay-based typing. Deeply sampled blood TCRbeta repertoires from subjects exposed to, actively infected with, or recovered from COVID-19 were included in the dataset. On the study overall, not on this receptor specifically: The quantity of clinical and demographic metadata differed by source and by participant and was supplied without curation.

TCRbeta CDR3 regions were amplified from genomic DNA using the immunoSEQ Assay, a bias-controlled multiplex PCR. Concerning the study's data processing: The number of nucleated cells in each sample was estimated by amplification of reference gene primers within the assay. To quantify the absolute abundance of each unique TCRbeta CDR3 rearrangement, sequence reads were collapsed and filtered. For each sample, productive Simpson clonality was calculated by taking the square root of Simpson's diversity index across productive rearrangements. Not all clones reach the TCRdb copy of this immuneACCESS table, which keeps in-frame sequences only. Checked studies attribute under half of the gap to unresolved V genes and leave the rest unexplained. The DNA was the basis for D and trimming; V, J and clone size are from that table. This sample gives a few hundred thousand clones in total; less than 90% of them show up just once. The ten largest clonotypes hold approximately 5.4% of the sample.

The CDR3 has 16 amino acids, counting the end cysteine and phenylalanine. Here the CDR3 DNA is all that survives: 48 bases in frame from base 1. The V end gives up 4 bases and the J end 0 bases, leaving 5 bases in the junction not matched to a gene. CDR1 MNHNY and CDR2 SVGAGI were looked up in the germline V gene (reference sequence). Notes on this clone: Its antigen is not yet known. No base quality information exists; no much larger clone differs at one position.

Enrolling through a virtual design, the prospective study's participants ranged in age from about 18 to 100 years and lived across roughly 24 United States geographic areas. In the prospective study, cohorts were assigned on the basis of participant-reported clinical history obtained from a screening survey and a study questionnaire. For ImmuneRACE Cohort 3, a participant was defined as recovered based on two consecutive negative NP/OP PCR tests, clearance by a healthcare professional, or resolution of symptoms. Each participant in the prospective study had whole blood, serum and a nasopharyngeal or oropharyngeal swab collected by mobile phlebotomists. Prospective study participants could optionally give additional blood draws and questionnaires over an approximately two-month period. Before DNA extraction, blood samples from the prospective study were shipped at room temperature or frozen.

Rearrangement joined TRBV6-6 to TRBJ2-7; the central 11 bases match TRBD1. Material for sequencing was PBMCs or T cells enriched from blood (not recorded which). This TCR derives from a woman in her fifties or sixties who had recovered from COVID-19. The encoded CDR3 is CASSSSGQGDSYEQYF. Read as DNA, the sequence is TGTGCCAGCAGTTCCTCGGGACAGGGGGACTCCTACGAGCAGTACTTC.